This passage covers 12 T cell receptor beta chains from one sample sequenced in a study of lung T cells in sarcoidosis with Löfgren's syndrome. TCRdb re-derived calls from the reads in MiXCR, one entry per CDR3 protein. Of 60,000 to 65,000 distinct CDR3 sequences listed, around 21% were seen once; the top ten hold approximately 2.1%. Sequencing input: CD4+ T cells from PBMCs. These receptors all come from a human donor with sarcoidosis (Löfgren's syndrome or another form), or a control subject (not recorded which).

In its sample, this clonotype was seen a few times. The rearrangement uses TRBV5-4 and TRBJ2-1; D tentatively fits TRBD1 or TRBD2 (5 bases each). This CDR3 region has 15 residues. Germline assignment: CDR1 SGHNT and CDR2 YYREEE (reference sequence). The germline V and J ends were trimmed by 4 bases and 5 bases, with 16 bases remaining between them. The CDR3 DNA reads as TGTGCCAGCAGCAAGGATCCGGGACGCGACAATGAGCAGTTCTTC. Amino acids: CASSKDPGRDNEQFF.

This clonotype was seen ten or more times. This rearrangement joins TRBV7-2 to TRBJ2-7, with TRBD1 matching 11 bases. Per the germline V gene, CDR1 is SGHTA and CDR2 is FQGNSA. Germline trimming cut 4 bases from V and 7 bases from J; bases unmatched to any gene: 3. The CDR3 is made up of 13 amino acids. The CDR3 here is CASSSGQGEEQYF. As DNA, the CDR3 is TGTGCCAGCAGCTCGGGACAGGGGGAAGAGCAGTACTTC. The whole variable domain, remainder taken from reference TRBV7-2 and TRBJ2-7, is GAGVSQSPSNKVTEKGKDVELRCDPISGHTALYWYRQSLGQGLEFLIYFQGNSAPDKSGLPSDRFSAERTGGSVSTLTIQRTQQEDSAVYLCASSSGQGEEQYFGPGTRLTVT.

Notes on this clonotype: At one end the junction does not follow the germline gene, possibly because of a read error. The chain uses TRBV18 and TRBJ1-6; 9 bases are a match to TRBD1. The CDR3 is 14 residues long. CDR1 and CDR2 (germline): KGHSH, LQKENI. CDR3 protein: CASSPGQGDSPPHF. CDR3 coding DNA: TGTGCCAGCTCACCGGGACAGGGAGATTCACCCCCCCACTTT.

Notes on this clonotype: At one of its ends the junction is not consistent with the germline gene, which may arise from a read error. This chain uses TRBV19 with TRBJ2-4, with 7 bases lining up with TRBD1. Germline lookup yields CDR1 LNHDA and CDR2 SQIVND (reference sequence). The CDR3 spans 14 residues. The CDR3 protein is CASSHPTGINTQYF. CDR3 bases: TGTGCCAGTAGCCACCCGACAGGGATAAACACTCAGTACTTC.

This clonotype was seen ten or more times. The rearrangement uses TRBV20-1 and TRBJ1-2, with unresolved D. CDR3 length: 13 residues. CDR1 is DFQATT, CDR2 SNEGSKA, per germline (reference sequence). Trimming stripped 1 base from V and 5 bases from J, with 11 bases between. CDR3 bases: TGCAGTGCTAGAGCCGGGAGTACTTATGGCTACACCTTC. The encoded protein is CSARAGSTYGYTF.

In its sample, this clonotype was seen many times. The rearrangement joins TRBV7-2 to TRBJ2-1, with 13 bases that match TRBD2. Germline loops: CDR1 SGHTA, CDR2 FQGNSA. Unmatched junction bases numbered 7, after V lost 5 bases and J lost 9 bases. This CDR3 contains 15 residues. For the CDR3, the DNA is TGTGCCAGCAGCCGACTAGCGGGGGGCAGGGGTGAGCAGTTCTTC. This translates into CASSRLAGGRGEQFF.

This clonotype was picked up many times. The CDR3, as DNA: TGTGCCAGCAGCCAACACCCGACAGGGTCGATGGATACGCAGTATTTT. Amino acids: CASSQHPTGSMDTQYF. The chain has TRBV7-2 and TRBJ2-3; 7 positions agree with TRBD1. Germline values: CDR1 SGHTA, CDR2 FQGNSA. Trimming cost V 5 bases and J 6 bases; bases outside gene matches: 14. CDR3 size: 16 residues.

As to this clonotype: This may come from a read error, since a much larger clone is one base off. The chain joins TRBV20-1 to TRBJ2-6; perhaps TRBD1 as D (5 bases). The CDR3 is 15 residues long. The germline V gene has CDR1 DFQATT and CDR2 SNEGSKA (reference sequence). CDR3 nucleotide sequence: TGCAGTGCTCCTAGACTGAACTCTGGGGCCAGCGTCCTGACTTTC. This encodes CSAPRLNSGASVLTF.

This clonotype was detected many times. This chain connects TRBV7-9 to TRBJ2-3, with 7 bases aligning to TRBD1. The germline CDR1 and CDR2 sequences are SEHNR and FQNEAQ (reference sequence). With V trimmed by 5 bases and J by 5 bases, 10 bases remained unmatched. The CDR3 has 15 residues. Written as DNA, the CDR3 is TGTGCCAGCAGCGAGACCCTGACAGGGAGAGATACGCAGTATTTT. Amino acids: CASSETLTGRDTQYF.

This clonotype was seen many times. V gene TRBV6-1 combines with J gene TRBJ2-7; 13 positions agree with TRBD2. From germline, CDR1 is MNHNS and CDR2 SASEGT. This CDR3 has 15 amino acids. The trim removed 6 bases at V and 5 bases at J, leaving 7 bases unmatched. The CDR3 DNA is TGTGCCAGCAGAAACGGACTAGCGGGAGCGGACGAGCAGTACTTC. Protein product: CASRNGLAGADEQYF.

Details on this clonotype: This clone may be a read error of a much larger clone one base away. This chain links TRBV4-2 with TRBJ2-1, with D possibly being TRBD2 (6 bases). V shed 0 bases and J shed 1 base, with 16 bases lying between them. The CDR3 has 18 amino acids. Germline CDR1 is LGHNA and CDR2 is YNFKEQ. DNA of the CDR3: TGTGCCAGCAGCCAAGAAACTAGCTGGGGGTTATCCTACAATGAGCAGTTCTTC. This translates into CASSQETSWGLSYNEQFF.

This clonotype is medium-sized by share. The V call is TRBV6-1, the J call TRBJ2-7, with 7 bases that match TRBD2. The V gene's germline CDR1 is MNHNS and CDR2 SASEGT. V was pared by 6 bases and J by 5 bases, with 7 bases of the junction left unmatched. The CDR3 spans 13 residues. The CDR3 protein is CASRRREGNEQYF. CDR3 nucleotides: TGTGCCAGCAGACGCAGGGAGGGAAACGAGCAGTACTTC.